This paragraph covers one T cell receptor (beta chain) sequence. Its antigen remains unidentified. The data are from a study of naive and memory T cell subsets. Whole-study results and caveats: Naive repertoires, especially CD8, held a few larger clonotypes, possibly memory cells re-expressing CD45RA.

Two oligonucleotides, mixed equimolar, formed the beta constant-region primer covering TRBC1 and TRBC2. The ligated cDNA underwent four PCR rounds using SP2 and nested alpha and beta constant-region primers. TCRdb re-analysed the UMI-ligation and nested PCR reads in MiXCR, keeping a single row per CDR3 protein. The sample consists of approximately 150,000 distinct CDR3 sequences, 20% to 25% of them appearing once. CDR3 length equals 15 residues. Germline V gene lookup returns CDR1 LGHNT and CDR2 FRNRAP. V was pared by 0 bases and J by 2 bases, with 10 bases between. Alpha and beta libraries were amplified separately from the second PCR onward.

The chain employs TRBV12-5 and TRBJ1-2; D is undetermined. Sequencing was carried out using naive CD4+ T cells from blood. This TCR came from a human donor in good health. The DNA of the CDR3 is TGTGCTAGTGGTTTGGTACGTGGAGAAAACTATGGCTACACCTTC. As protein: CASGLVRGENYGYTF.